The subject of this entry is one TCR beta chain. Its antigen is undetermined. The data derive from a study of T cells in Graves' hyperthyroidism and ophthalmopathy. Study results and caveats: Before onset, ophthalmopathy was predicted by the model a median approximately 6.7 months earlier.

Germline CDR1 reads LNHDA; CDR2 reads SQIVND (reference sequence). V lost 0 bases and J 1 base, leaving 15 bases between the germline ends. The CDR3 extends over 18 amino acids. RNA transcripts served as the template for amplifying TCR beta CDR3 regions. First-round RT-PCR targeting the TCR CDR3 was performed with the HTBI primer set. TCRdb reprocessed the multiplex PCR reads with MiXCR, giving one entry per CDR3 protein. The sample lists 210,000 or so distinct CDR3 sequences; more than 15% were seen once. This receptor was obtained from a middle-aged man with Graves' hyperthyroidism. Specimen: blood. The chain recombines TRBV19 with TRBJ2-2, with D maybe TRBD1 (6 bases). The CDR3 DNA sequence: TGTGCCAGTAGTATAGATTGGCCCCCAGGGGAGAACACCGGGGAGCTGTTTTTT. Encoded protein: CASSIDWPPGENTGELFF.